This entry concerns a single TCR beta chain. CDR1 is SGHRS and CDR2 is YFSETQ in the germline V gene. This CDR3 comprises 15 residues. V was pared by 0 bases and J by 3 bases, with 4 bases of the junction left unmatched. The sample is drawn from a study of blood T cell repertoires in COVID-19. The wider study: The United States, Italy and Spain were the sources of the acute and convalescent COVID-19 samples. Sources were T cells, B-cell-depleted T cells, or PBMCs; the material itself was cDNA or gDNA.

Original data processing: It was from reference gene primer amplification that nucleated cell counts were estimated. Measured with immunoSEQ multiplex PCR; TCRdb has only the in-frame clones, and not every one. The DNA was the basis for D and trimming; V, J and clone size are from that table. The sample lists almost 55,000 clones, 85% to 90% occurring once. The TCR sequence derives from a human donor in a cohort sampled during active COVID-19. Sequenced input: peripheral blood. This rearrangement joins TRBV5-1 to TRBJ2-3; TRBD1 matches at 7 bases. In DNA form, the CDR3 reads TGCGCCAGCAGCTTGGGGGTCAGGGGGACAGATACGCAGTATTTT. Amino acids: CASSLGVRGTDTQYF. The complete variable domain, with remaining parts taken from reference TRBV5-1 and TRBJ2-3, reads KAGVTQTPRYLIKTRGQQVTLSCSPISGHRSVSWYQQTPGQGLQFLFEYFSETQRNKGNFPGRFSGRQFSNSRSEMNVSTLELGDSALYLCASSLGVRGTDTQYFGPGTRLTVL.